This T cell receptor (beta chain) was sequenced for a study of blood T cell repertoires in COVID-19. The germline CDR1 and CDR2 sequences are MNHEY and SVGAGI. CDR3 size: 15 residues. V lost 3 bases, J lost 7 bases, and 10 bases stayed unmatched. In the original analysis: By means of reference gene primer amplification, nucleated cell counts were estimated. TCRdb keeps only in-frame clones here, not all; method: immunoSEQ multiplex PCR. That table furnishes V, J and clone size, whereas the DNA furnished D and trimming. The table records roughly 95,000 clones, 82% of them present only once. The V call is TRBV6-5, the J call TRBJ1-1; 8 bases agree with TRBD1. This receptor was taken from a middle-aged man with active or convalescent COVID-19. Material: peripheral blood. In nucleotides, the CDR3 is TGTGCCAGCAGTTATGGACAGGGCGATGGATATGAAGCTTTCTTT. Translation gives CASSYGQGDGYEAFF.